This T cell receptor beta chain was sequenced during a study of blood T cell repertoires in COVID-19. On the study more broadly: Some COVID-19 samples were acute and others convalescent; all came from the United States, Italy and Spain. PBMCs, B-cell-depleted T cells, or T cells were the source of the cDNA or gDNA that made up the material.

V was trimmed by 3 bases and J by 9 bases, leaving 12 bases between them. CDR3 length equals 13 residues. Germline-derived CDR1 and CDR2 are SGHVS and FQNEAQ. How the authors handled the data: Estimates of nucleated cell counts were drawn from the amplification of reference gene primers. Clones were sequenced by immunoSEQ multiplex PCR, and TCRdb holds only the in-frame ones, with some missing. V and J calls and clone size come straight from that table; D and trimming were deduced from the DNA. The sample carries approximately 140,000 clones, roughly 81% recorded once. This chain links TRBV7-8 with TRBJ2-1, with D perhaps matching TRBD2 (5 bases). Sequencing was done on a sample of peripheral blood. This TCR came from a human donor with acute or convalescent COVID-19. The donor label of this sample is uncertain. The DNA for the CDR3 is TGTGCCAGCAGCTTCGGGGATTACGCTGAGCAGTTCTTC. Translation: CASSFGDYAEQFF.